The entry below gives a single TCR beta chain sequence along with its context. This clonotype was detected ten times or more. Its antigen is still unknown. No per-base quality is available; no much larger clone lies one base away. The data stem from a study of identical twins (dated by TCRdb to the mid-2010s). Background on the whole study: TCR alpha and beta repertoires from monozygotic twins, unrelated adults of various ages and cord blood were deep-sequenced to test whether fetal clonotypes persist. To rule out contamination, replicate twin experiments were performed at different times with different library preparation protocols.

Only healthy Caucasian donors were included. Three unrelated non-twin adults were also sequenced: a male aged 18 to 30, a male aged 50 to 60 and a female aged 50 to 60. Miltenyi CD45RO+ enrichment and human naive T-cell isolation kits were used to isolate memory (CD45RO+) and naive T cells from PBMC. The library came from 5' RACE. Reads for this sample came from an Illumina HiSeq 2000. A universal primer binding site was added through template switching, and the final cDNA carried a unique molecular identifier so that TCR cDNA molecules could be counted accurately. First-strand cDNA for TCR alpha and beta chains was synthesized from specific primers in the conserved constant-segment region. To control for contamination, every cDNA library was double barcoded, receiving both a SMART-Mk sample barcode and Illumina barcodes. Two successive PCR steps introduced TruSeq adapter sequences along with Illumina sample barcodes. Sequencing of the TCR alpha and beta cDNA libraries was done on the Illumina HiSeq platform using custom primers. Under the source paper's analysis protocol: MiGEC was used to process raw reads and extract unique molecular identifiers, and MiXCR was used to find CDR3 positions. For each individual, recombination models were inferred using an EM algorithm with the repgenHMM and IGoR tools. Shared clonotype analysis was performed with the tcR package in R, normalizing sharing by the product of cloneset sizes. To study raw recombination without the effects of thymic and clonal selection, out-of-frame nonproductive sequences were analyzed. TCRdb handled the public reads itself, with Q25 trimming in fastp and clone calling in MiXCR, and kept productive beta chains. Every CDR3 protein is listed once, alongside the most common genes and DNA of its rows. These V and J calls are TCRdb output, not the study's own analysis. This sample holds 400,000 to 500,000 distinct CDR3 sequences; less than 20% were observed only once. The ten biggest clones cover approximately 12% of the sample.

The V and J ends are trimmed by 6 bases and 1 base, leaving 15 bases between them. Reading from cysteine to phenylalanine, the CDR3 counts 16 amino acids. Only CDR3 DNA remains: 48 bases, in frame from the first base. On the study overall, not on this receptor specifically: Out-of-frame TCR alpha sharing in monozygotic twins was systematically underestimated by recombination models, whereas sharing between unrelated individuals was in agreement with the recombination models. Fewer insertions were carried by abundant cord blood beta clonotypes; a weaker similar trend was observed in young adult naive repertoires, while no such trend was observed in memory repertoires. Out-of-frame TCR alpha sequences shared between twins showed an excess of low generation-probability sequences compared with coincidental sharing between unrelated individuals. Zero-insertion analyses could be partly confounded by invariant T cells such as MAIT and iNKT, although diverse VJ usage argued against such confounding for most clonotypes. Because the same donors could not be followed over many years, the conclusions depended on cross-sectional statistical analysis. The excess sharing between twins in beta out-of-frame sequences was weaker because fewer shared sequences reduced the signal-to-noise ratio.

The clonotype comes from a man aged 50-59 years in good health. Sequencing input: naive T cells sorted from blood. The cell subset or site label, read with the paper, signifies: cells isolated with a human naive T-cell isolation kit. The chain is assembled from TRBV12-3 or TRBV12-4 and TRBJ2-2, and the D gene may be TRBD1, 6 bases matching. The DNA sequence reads TGTGCCAGCAGAGGGGACAAGGGTAGGAACACCGGGGAGCTGTTTTTT. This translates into CASRGDKGRNTGELFF.